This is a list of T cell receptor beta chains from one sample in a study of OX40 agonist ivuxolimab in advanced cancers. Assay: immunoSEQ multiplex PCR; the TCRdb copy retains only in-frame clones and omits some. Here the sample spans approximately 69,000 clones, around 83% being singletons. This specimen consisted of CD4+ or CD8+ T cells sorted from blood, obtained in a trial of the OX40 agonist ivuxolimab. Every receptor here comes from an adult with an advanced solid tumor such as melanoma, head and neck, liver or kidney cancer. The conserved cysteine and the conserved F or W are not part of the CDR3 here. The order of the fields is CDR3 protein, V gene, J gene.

CDR3: ASSPGQADAIY
V: TRBV18
J: TRBJ1-3

CDR3: ASSHSGVTGDTQY
V: TRBV4-1
J: TRBJ2-3

CDR3: AWEDRVYGYT
V: TRBV30
J: TRBJ1-2

CDR3: ASSEPGLAGIEQF
V: TRBV6-1
J: TRBJ2-1

CDR3: ASSTLTGDTGELF
V: TRBV5-1
J: TRBJ2-2

CDR3: ASSEFTASGMYEQF
V: TRBV25-1
J: TRBJ2-1

CDR3: ASSLGLGMGGHEQY
V: TRBV11-2
J: TRBJ2-7

CDR3: ASSAQTGINYGYT
V: TRBV9
J: TRBJ1-2

CDR3: ASSYSGMSYEQY
V: TRBV6-5
J: TRBJ2-7

CDR3: ASSTRGPTEQF
V: TRBV6-1
J: TRBJ2-1

CDR3: ASSLGLGKGATGELF
V: TRBV11-2
J: TRBJ2-2

CDR3: ASTQGLAVQETQY
V: TRBV7-8
J: TRBJ2-5

CDR3: AWSVSINWGQGRIQY
V: TRBV30
J: TRBJ2-4

CDR3: ASSLRGDRVNGYT
V: TRBV5-4
J: TRBJ1-2

CDR3: ASSQGSAAYNEQF
V: TRBV7-3
J: TRBJ2-1

CDR3: ASSLGQGSYNEQF
V: TRBV5-1
J: TRBJ2-1

CDR3: ASSPWDSTYEQY
V: TRBV14
J: TRBJ2-7

CDR3: ASSAGTDTQY
V: TRBV6-6
J: TRBJ2-3

CDR3: ASSKGDTSYEQY
V: TRBV7-2
J: TRBJ2-7

CDR3: ASSPRAIGGADTQY
V: TRBV5-4
J: TRBJ2-3

CDR3: AISESRGARGDTQY
V: TRBV10-3
J: TRBJ2-3